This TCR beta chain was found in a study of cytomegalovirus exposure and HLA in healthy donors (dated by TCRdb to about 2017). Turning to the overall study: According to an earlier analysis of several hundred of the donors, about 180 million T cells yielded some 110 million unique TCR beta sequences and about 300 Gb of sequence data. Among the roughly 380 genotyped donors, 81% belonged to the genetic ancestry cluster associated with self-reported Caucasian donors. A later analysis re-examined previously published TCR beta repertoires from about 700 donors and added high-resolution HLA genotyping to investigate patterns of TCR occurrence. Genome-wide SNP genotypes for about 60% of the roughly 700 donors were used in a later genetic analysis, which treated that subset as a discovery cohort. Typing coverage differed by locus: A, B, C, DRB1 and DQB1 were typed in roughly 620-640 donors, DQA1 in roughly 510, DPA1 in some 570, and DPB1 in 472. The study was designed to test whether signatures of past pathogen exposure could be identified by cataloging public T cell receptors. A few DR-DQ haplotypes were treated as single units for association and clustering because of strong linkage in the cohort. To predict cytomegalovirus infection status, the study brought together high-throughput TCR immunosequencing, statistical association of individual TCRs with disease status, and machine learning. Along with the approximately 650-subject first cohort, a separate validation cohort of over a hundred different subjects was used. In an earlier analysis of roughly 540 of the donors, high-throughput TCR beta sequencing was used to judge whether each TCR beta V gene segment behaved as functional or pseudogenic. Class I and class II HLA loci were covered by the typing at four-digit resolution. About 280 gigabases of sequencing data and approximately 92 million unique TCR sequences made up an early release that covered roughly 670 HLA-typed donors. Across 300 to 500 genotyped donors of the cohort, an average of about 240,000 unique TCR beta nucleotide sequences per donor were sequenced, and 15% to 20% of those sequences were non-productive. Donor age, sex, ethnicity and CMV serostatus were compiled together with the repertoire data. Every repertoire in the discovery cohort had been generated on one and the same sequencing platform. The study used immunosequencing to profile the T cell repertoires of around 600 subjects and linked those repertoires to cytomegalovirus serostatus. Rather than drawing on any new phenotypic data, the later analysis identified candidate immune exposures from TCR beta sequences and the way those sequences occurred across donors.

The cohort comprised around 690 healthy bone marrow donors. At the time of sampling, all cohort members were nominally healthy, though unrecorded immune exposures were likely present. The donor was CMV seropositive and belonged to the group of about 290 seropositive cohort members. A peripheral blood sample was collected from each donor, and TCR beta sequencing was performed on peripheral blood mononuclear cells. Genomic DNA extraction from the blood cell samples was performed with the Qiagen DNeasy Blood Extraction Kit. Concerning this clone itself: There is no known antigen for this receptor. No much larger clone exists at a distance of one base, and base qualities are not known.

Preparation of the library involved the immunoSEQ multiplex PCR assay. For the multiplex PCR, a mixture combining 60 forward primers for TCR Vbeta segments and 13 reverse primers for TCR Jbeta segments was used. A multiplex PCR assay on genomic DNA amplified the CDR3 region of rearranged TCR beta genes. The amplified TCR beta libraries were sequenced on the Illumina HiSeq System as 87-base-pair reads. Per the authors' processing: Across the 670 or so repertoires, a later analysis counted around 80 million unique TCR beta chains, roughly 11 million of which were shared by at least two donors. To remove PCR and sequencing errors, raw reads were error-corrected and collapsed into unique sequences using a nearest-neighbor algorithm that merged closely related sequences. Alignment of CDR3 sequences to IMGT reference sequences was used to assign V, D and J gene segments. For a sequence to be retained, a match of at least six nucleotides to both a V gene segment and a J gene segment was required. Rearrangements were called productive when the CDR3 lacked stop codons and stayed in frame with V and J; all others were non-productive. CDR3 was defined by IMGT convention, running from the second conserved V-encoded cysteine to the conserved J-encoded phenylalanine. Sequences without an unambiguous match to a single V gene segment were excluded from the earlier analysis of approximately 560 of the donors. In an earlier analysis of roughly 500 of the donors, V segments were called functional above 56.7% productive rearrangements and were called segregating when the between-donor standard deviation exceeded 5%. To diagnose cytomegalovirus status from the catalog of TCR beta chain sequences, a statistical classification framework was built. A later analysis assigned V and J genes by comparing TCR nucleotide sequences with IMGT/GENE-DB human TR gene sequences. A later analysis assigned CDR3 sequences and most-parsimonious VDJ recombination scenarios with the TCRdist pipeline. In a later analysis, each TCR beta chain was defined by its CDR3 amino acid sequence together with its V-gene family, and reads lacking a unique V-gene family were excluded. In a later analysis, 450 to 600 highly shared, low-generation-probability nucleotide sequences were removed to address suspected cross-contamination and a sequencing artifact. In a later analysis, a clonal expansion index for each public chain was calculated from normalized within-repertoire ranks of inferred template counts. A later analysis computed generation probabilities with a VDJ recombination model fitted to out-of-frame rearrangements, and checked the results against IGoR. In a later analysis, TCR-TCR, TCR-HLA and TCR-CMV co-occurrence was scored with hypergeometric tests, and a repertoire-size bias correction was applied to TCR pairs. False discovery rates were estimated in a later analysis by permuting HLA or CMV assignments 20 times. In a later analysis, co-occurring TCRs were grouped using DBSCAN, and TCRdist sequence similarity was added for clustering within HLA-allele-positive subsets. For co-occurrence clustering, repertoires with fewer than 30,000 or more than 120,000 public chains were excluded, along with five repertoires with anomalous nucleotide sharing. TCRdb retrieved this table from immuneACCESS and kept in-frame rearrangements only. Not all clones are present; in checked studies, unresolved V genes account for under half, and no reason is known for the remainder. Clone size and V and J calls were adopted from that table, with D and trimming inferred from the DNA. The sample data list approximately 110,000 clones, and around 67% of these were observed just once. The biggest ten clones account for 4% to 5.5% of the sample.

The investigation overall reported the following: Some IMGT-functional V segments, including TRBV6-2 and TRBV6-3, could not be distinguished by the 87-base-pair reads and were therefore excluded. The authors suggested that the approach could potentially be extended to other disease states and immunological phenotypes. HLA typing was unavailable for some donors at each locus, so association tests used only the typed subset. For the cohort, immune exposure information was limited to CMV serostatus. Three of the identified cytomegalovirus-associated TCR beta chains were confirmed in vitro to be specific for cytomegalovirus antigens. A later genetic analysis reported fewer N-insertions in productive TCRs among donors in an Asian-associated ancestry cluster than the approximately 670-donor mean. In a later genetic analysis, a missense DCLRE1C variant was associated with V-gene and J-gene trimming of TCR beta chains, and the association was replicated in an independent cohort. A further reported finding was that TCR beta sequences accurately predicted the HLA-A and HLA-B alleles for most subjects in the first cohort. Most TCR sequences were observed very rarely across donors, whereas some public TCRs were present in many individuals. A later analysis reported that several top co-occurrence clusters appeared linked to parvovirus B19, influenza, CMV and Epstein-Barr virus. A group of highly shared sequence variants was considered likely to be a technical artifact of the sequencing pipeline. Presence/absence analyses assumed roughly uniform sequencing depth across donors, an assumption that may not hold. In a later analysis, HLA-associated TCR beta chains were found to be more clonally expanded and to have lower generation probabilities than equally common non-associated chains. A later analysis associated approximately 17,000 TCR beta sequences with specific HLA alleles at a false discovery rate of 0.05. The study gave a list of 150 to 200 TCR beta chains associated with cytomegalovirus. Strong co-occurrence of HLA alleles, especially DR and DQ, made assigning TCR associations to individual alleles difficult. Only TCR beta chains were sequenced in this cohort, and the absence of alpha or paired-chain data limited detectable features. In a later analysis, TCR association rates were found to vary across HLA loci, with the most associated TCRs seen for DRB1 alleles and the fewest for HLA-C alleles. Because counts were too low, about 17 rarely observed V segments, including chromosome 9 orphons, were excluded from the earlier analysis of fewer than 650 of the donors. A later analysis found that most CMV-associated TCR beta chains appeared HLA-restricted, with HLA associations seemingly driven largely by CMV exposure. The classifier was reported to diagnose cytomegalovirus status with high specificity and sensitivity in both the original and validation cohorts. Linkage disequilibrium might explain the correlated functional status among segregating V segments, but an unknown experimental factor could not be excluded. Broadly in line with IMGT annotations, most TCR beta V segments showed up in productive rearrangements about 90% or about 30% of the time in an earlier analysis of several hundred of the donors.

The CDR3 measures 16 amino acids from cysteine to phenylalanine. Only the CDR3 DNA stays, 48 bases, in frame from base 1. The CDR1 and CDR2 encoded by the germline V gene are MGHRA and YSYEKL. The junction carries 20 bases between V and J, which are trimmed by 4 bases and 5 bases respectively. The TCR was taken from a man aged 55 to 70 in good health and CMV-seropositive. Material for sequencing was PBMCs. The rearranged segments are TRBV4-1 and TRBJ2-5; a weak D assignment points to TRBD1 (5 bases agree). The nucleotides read TGCGCCAGCAGCCTATTCGGGCAGGGTAAATGGGAGACCCAGTACTTC. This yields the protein CASSLFGQGKWETQYF.